The 31 T cell receptor beta chains below were found in one sample sequenced in a study of cytomegalovirus exposure and HLA in healthy donors. It was with 60 Vbeta and 13 Jbeta primers that the PCR ran. Clones were sequenced by immunoSEQ multiplex PCR, and TCRdb holds only the in-frame ones, with some missing. The sample lists roughly 100,000 clones; 60% to 85% were seen once. Sequenced input: PBMCs. Receptors were obtained from a man aged 45-65 years in good health and CMV-seronegative.

The chain uses TRBV7-8 and TRBJ1-4; D not resolved. The CDR3 length is 14 residues. The germline V gene encodes CDR1 SGHVS and CDR2 FQNEAQ. Trimming removed 3 bases from V and 8 bases from J, with 13 bases in between. For the CDR3, the DNA is TGTGCCAGCAGCTTGTGGGGAGGTAACGAAAAACTGTTTTTT. Translating gives CASSLWGGNEKLFF.

The chain joins TRBV6-4 to TRBJ1-5, with 7 bases identical to TRBD1. Germline V lookup: CDR1 MRHNA, CDR2 SNTAGT. This CDR3 contains 18 residues. V shed 5 bases and J 0 bases; nucleotides not matched to a gene: 13. CDR3: CASSPRDRRFYSNQPQHF. Written as DNA, the CDR3 is TGTGCCAGCAGTCCTAGGGACAGACGATTCTATAGCAATCAGCCCCAGCATTTT.

The chain is built from TRBV29-1 and TRBJ2-3; 7 bases fit TRBD1. V gave up 7 bases and J gave up 6 bases; unmatched junction bases: 7. The CDR3 has 12 residues. Germline V gives CDR1 SQVTM, CDR2 ANQGSEA. The CDR3 DNA sequence: TGCAGCGCCGCTCAGGGGGTGGATACGCAGTATTTT. This sequence encodes CSAAQGVDTQYF.

A note on this clone: The sample contains more than one DNA sequence encoding this CDR3. J is TRBJ1-5 and V is TRBV19, with TRBD1 as a possible D gene (6 bases). The ends were cut back, 9 bases at V and 4 bases at J, with 10 bases in the middle. Germline V lookup: CDR1 LNHDA, CDR2 SQIVND (reference sequence). CDR3 length: 12 residues. This CDR3 reads CASRTANQPQHF. DNA for the CDR3: TGTGCCAGCCGGACAGCTAATCAGCCCCAGCATTTT.

The rearrangement uses TRBV27 and TRBJ2-7; 10 bases align to TRBD2. The length of the CDR3 is 15 residues. Unmatched junction bases numbered 10, after V lost 7 bases and J lost 4 bases. The germline gives CDR1 MNHEY, CDR2 SMNVEV (reference sequence). In DNA form, the CDR3 reads TGTGCCAGCACCTCAGCGGGAGGGGGAATTTACGAGCAGTACTTC. Protein product: CASTSAGGGIYEQYF.

This clone was observed once. The chain combines TRBV25-1 with TRBJ1-2; 11 bases map to TRBD1. The germline gives CDR1 MGHDK, CDR2 SYGVNS. V lost 4 bases and J lost 3; bases outside the gene matches: 4. The CDR3 has 15 amino acids. The CDR3 here is CASSAPDRGHYGYTF. CDR3 sequence (DNA): TGTGCCAGCAGTGCACCGGACAGGGGGCACTATGGCTACACCTTC.

V gene TRBV5-4 combines with J gene TRBJ1-4; D unclear. The V end lost 4 bases, the J end lost 3 bases, and 7 bases lay between the germline ends. The germline CDR1 and CDR2 sequences are SGHNT and YYREEE (reference sequence). This CDR3 region has 13 residues. CDR3 DNA sequence: TGTGCCAGCAGCCCCTTCCCTAATGAAAAACTGTTTTTT. Its translation is CASSPFPNEKLFF. Combining the CDR3 with reference TRBV5-4 and TRBJ1-4 gives the whole variable domain ETGVTQSPTHLIKTRGQQVTLRCSSQSGHNTVSWYQQALGQGPQFIFQYYREEENGRGNFPPRFSGLQFPNYSSELNVNALELDDSALYLCASSPFPNEKLFFGSGTQLSVL.

The V gene is TRBV19, the J gene TRBJ1-1; TRBD1 might be the D (5 bases). This CDR3 is built from 12 residues. The germline V gene has CDR1 LNHDA and CDR2 SQIVND (reference sequence). V gave up 5 bases and J gave up 10 bases, with 14 bases separating them. The CDR3 reads CASSWGEGGAFF. CDR3 sequence (DNA): TGTGCCAGTAGTTGGGGGGAGGGAGGAGCTTTCTTT. The variable domain in full, completed from reference TRBV19 and TRBJ1-1, reads DGGITQSPKYLFRKEGQNVTLSCEQNLNHDAMYWYRQDPGQGLRLIYYSQIVNDFQKGDIAEGYSVSREKKESFPLTVTSAQKNPTAFYLCASSWGEGGAFFGQGTRLTVV.

The chain couples TRBV5-1 to TRBJ2-3; weak D call: TRBD1 (5 bases). Germline V gene data show CDR1 as SGHRS and CDR2 as YFSETQ. The CDR3 runs 13 residues. Trimming stripped 1 base from V and 6 bases from J, with 9 bases between. The CDR3 loop reads CASSLFRQDTQYF. The CDR3 DNA is TGCGCCAGCAGCTTGTTTAGACAGGATACGCAGTATTTT.

V is TRBV5-4 and J is TRBJ1-2, with 11 bases matching TRBD1. CDR3 length: 13 residues. V trimming: 7 bases; J trimming: 2 bases; junction bases outside the gene matches: 1. Germline V gene sequence: CDR1 SGHNT, CDR2 YYREEE (reference sequence). The CDR3 sequence is CASGTGGNYGYTF. In DNA, the CDR3 is TGTGCCAGCGGGACAGGGGGGAACTATGGCTACACCTTC.

The V and J genes are TRBV27 and TRBJ2-1; perhaps TRBD2 as D (7 bases). CDR3 length: 11 amino acids. With 3 bases removed from V and 13 bases from J, the gap between germline ends came to 10 bases. Germline values: CDR1 MNHEY, CDR2 SMNVEV (reference sequence). The CDR3 loop reads CASSLGGAQFF. CDR3 DNA: TGTGCCAGCAGTTTGGGGGGGGCTCAGTTCTTC.

The chain recombines TRBV7-3 with TRBJ2-2; 15 bases line up with TRBD2. Germline-derived CDR1 and CDR2 are SGHTA and FQGTGA. The ends lost 2 bases at V and 5 bases at J; junction bases unmatched: 6. The CDR3 covers 18 residues. CDR3 DNA sequence: TGTGCCAGCAGCTTACTCCGGACTAGCGGGAGGGGAACCGGGGAGCTGTTTTTT. It is translated as CASSLLRTSGRGTGELFF.

This clone has more than one count but fewer than ten. V gene TRBV27 combines with J gene TRBJ2-1; D is ambiguous. Germline V gives CDR1 MNHEY, CDR2 SMNVEV (reference sequence). The CDR3 totals 16 residues. V lost 3 bases, J lost 7 bases, and 19 bases lay in between. For the CDR3, the DNA is TGTGCCAGCAGTTTTATAACCCAACTTCCGTGGAATGAGCAGTTCTTC. It translates to CASSFITQLPWNEQFF.

J is TRBJ2-1 and V is TRBV2, with 7 bases aligning to TRBD2. The CDR3 runs to 15 residues. The germline CDR1 and CDR2 sequences are SNHLY and FYNNEI. The ends lost 4 bases at V and 5 bases at J; junction bases unmatched: 8. Here the CDR3 reads CASSVGGSRDNEQFF. CDR3 nucleotides: TGTGCCAGCAGTGTGGGGGGGAGTCGGGACAATGAGCAGTTCTTC.

The chain uses TRBV7-2 and TRBJ2-3, with unresolved D. Germline lookup yields CDR1 SGHTA and CDR2 FQGNSA. This CDR3 is built from 13 residues. Trimming removed 5 bases at V and 5 bases at J, with 11 bases between. The CDR3 nucleotides are TGTGCCAGCAGCCCCGCTTTCAGAGATACGCAGTATTTT. It translates to CASSPAFRDTQYF.

The chain links TRBV28 to TRBJ1-2; 8 bases align to TRBD1. The CDR3 has 14 residues. The V gene end was trimmed by 5 bases and the J gene end by 5 bases; junction bases not matched to a gene: 7. Germline V gene data show CDR1 as MDHEN and CDR2 as SYDVKM. CDR3 residues: CASSGDGQGYGYTF. The CDR3 DNA is TGTGCCAGCAGTGGAGACGGACAGGGATATGGCTACACCTTC.

The genes are TRBV5-5 and TRBJ2-3, with 7 bases aligning to TRBD2. The germline CDR1 and CDR2 sequences are SGHKS and YYEKEE (reference sequence). The CDR3 is 13 amino acids. V shed 3 bases, J shed 5 bases, and the junction held 3 bases outside the gene matches. The CDR3 region has the DNA TGTGCCAGCAGCTGGGGGGGGGAAGATACGCAGTATTTT. It codes for CASSWGGEDTQYF.

V is TRBV29-1 and J is TRBJ1-5; TRBD1 might be the D (6 bases). Germline CDR1 SQVTM, CDR2 ANQGSEA. The CDR3 is 13 amino acids. Deletions cut 7 bases from V and 3 bases from J, with 13 bases between. The chain's CDR3 is CSALTGPNQPQHF. DNA of the CDR3: TGCAGCGCCCTGACAGGCCCCAATCAGCCCCAGCATTTT.

The chain is built from TRBV29-1 and TRBJ1-4; D unclear. Looked up from germline, CDR1 is SQVTM and CDR2 is ANQGSEA. V lost 7 bases and J lost 8, with 11 bases in between. The CDR3 spans 11 residues. For the CDR3, the DNA is TGCAGCGCTGTTTTCTCGGAAAAACTGTTTTTT. The encoded protein is CSAVFSEKLFF.

In its sample, this clone was seen once. The chain joins TRBV19 to TRBJ2-5, with D unclear. Germline CDR1 and CDR2: LNHDA and SQIVND (reference sequence). The CDR3 runs 14 residues. Trimming stripped 4 bases from V and 7 bases from J, with 16 bases between. Here the CDR3 reads CASSKSEKSRTQYF. CDR3 bases: TGTGCCAGTAGTAAATCCGAGAAGAGTCGGACCCAGTACTTC.

The CDR3 bases are TGTGCCAGCAGTTACGAACGGAGAGCTAACTATGGCTACACCTTC. Amino acids: CASSYERRANYGYTF. The chain couples TRBV6-5 to TRBJ1-2, with D unclear. This CDR3 is built from 15 residues. V was pared by 2 bases and J by 0 bases, with 10 bases between. Germline V gene sequence: CDR1 MNHEY, CDR2 SVGAGI.

This sequence joins TRBV5-1 and TRBJ2-5; TRBD1 matches at 8 bases. V was clipped by 0 bases and J by 2 bases; unmatched bases: 6. CDR1 and CDR2 (germline): SGHRS, YFSETQ. This CDR3 is 16 amino acids long. The CDR3 nucleotides read TGCGCCAGCAGCTTGGCCGCAGGGGGCGGTCAAGAGACCCAGTACTTC. Translating it yields CASSLAAGGGQETQYF.

The chain combines TRBV5-1 with TRBJ2-7, with 8 positions matching TRBD1. Germline V gives CDR1 SGHRS, CDR2 YFSETQ. CDR3 length: 14 residues. The ends lost 4 bases at V and 6 bases at J; junction bases unmatched: 9. CDR3 region: CASSPTGQGREQYF. The CDR3 nucleotides read TGCGCCAGCAGCCCTACTGGACAGGGCCGCGAGCAGTACTTC.

J is TRBJ2-5 and V is TRBV18; D is uncertain. Germline CDR1 reads KGHSH; CDR2 reads LQKENI. Trimming took 0 bases from V and 4 from J, leaving 9 bases between them. This CDR3 comprises 14 residues. The CDR3 DNA follows: TGTGCCAGCTCACCACCGGGCAGTTTAGAGACCCAGTACTTC. Translating gives CASSPPGSLETQYF.

This clone appeared a few times. The genes are TRBV7-9 and TRBJ1-5; D is unclear. Germline assignment: CDR1 SEHNR and CDR2 FQNEAQ (reference sequence). The CDR3 length is 16 residues. The germline V and J ends were trimmed by 3 bases and 5 bases, with 17 bases remaining between them. In DNA form, the CDR3 reads TGTGCCAGCAGCTTTTTGTGTTGGAGGGTCGATCAGCCCCAGCATTTT. This encodes CASSFLCWRVDQPQHF.

The chain couples TRBV6-5 to TRBJ2-5, with 9 nucleotides matching TRBD2. TRBJ2-7 matches the DNA end more closely, so the J call is doubtful. The CDR3 is 14 residues long. CDR1 and CDR2 (germline): MNHEY, SVGAGI. CDR3 loop: CASSPGLANYEQYF. CDR3 sequence (DNA): TGTGCCAGCAGCCCGGGACTAGCAAATTACGAGCAGTACTTC.

The V gene is TRBV19, the J gene TRBJ2-3, with TRBD2 identical over 8 bases. V shed 6 bases, J shed 2 bases, and the junction held 10 bases outside the gene matches. The CDR3 spans 16 residues. Germline lookup yields CDR1 LNHDA and CDR2 SQIVND (reference sequence). The DNA for the CDR3 is TGTGCCAGTAGATCCACCGGGAGGGGACTCACAGATACGCAGTATTTT. Residues: CASRSTGRGLTDTQYF.

The rearrangement joins TRBV6-5 to TRBJ2-2; TRBD1 matches 7 bases. CDR3 size: 13 residues. The V gene's germline CDR1 is MNHEY and CDR2 SVGAGI. The CDR3 sequence: CAAEGANTGELFF. In DNA, the CDR3 is TGTGCTGCTGAGGGGGCCAACACCGGGGAGCTGTTTTTT.

The chain combines TRBV18 with TRBJ1-6; 7 positions match TRBD1. The CDR3 loop spans 15 amino acids. CDR1 KGHSH and CDR2 LQKENI come from the germline V gene. The trim removed 4 bases at V and 14 bases at J, leaving 14 bases unmatched. The CDR3 sequence is CASSQPGQTRGSLHF. Written as DNA, the CDR3 is TGTGCCAGCTCACAACCGGGACAGACGCGGGGTTCCCTCCACTTT.

V and J are TRBV6-1 and TRBJ2-5, with TRBD1 identical over 12 bases. The V and J ends lost 6 bases and 11 bases, in that order; junction bases with no gene match: 13. CDR3 length: 15 amino acids. The germline V gene has CDR1 MNHNS and CDR2 SASEGT. CDR3 coding DNA: TGTGCCAGCAGACAGGCCGGGACAGGGGGCGGGGAGCAGTACTTC. Translating it yields CASRQAGTGGGEQYF.

The sample holds one count of this clone. The chain recombines TRBV5-5 with TRBJ1-1; TRBD1 matches at 7 bases. Germline trimming cut 5 bases from V and 5 bases from J; bases unmatched to any gene: 15. The CDR3 has 16 residues. CDR1 and CDR2 (germline): SGHKS, YYEKEE (reference sequence). The CDR3 spells CASSVIMGQRRTEAFF. For the CDR3, the DNA is TGTGCCAGCAGTGTAATTATGGGACAGAGAAGAACTGAAGCTTTCTTT.